This is a list of T cell receptor beta chains from one sample in a study of early T cells in non-severe SARS-CoV-2 infection. MiXCR, run by TCRdb on the 5' RACE reads, gives a single entry per CDR3 protein. The data hold more than 70,000 distinct CDR3 sequences, with 10% to 12% observed a single time. The starting material was whole blood, obtained at baseline. The origin of the receptors is an adult who was a healthcare worker with PCR-confirmed SARS-CoV-2 infection or an uninfected control (not recorded which). The CDR3 runs from the conserved cysteine through the conserved F or W. The D gene is left open where the match is weak. Rows may omit the clone size; those that give it use once, few, many or a size class.

clone_size j_call d_call v_call cdr3_aa cdr3_nt
few TRBJ1-2 . TRBV12-3/TRBV12-4 CASSSEANYGYTF TGTGCCAGCAGTTCCGAAGCTAACTATGGCTACACCTTC
few TRBJ2-3 . TRBV6-2/TRBV6-3 CASSSPGTPGDTQYF TGTGCCAGCAGCTCCCCCGGGACACCAGGAGATACGCAGTATTTT
few TRBJ1-2 . TRBV6-4 CASSEGGLNYGYTF TGTGCCAGCAGTGAGGGGGGTCTTAACTATGGCTACACCTTC
. TRBJ2-7 . TRBV7-9 CASSLGLAFAYEQYF TGTGCCAGCAGCTTGGGGCTAGCGTTCGCCTACGAGCAGTACTTC
many TRBJ1-1 TRBD1 TRBV24-1 CATPRGDRGLNTEAFF TGTGCCACCCCCCGGGGGGACAGGGGATTGAACACTGAAGCTTTCTTT
. TRBJ2-7 . TRBV20-1 CSAARGLGEQYF TGCAGTGCCGCACGGGGGTTGGGCGAGCAGTACTTC
few TRBJ2-1 TRBD2 TRBV7-2 CASSLGGDRNEQFF TGTGCCAGCAGCTTGGGGGGGGATCGAAATGAGCAGTTCTTC
. TRBJ1-4 TRBD1 TRBV5-6 CASSNRPGQNEKLFF TGTGCCAGCAGCAACCGCCCGGGACAGAATGAAAAACTGTTTTTT
few TRBJ1-3 . TRBV11-2 CASSFLREARPKGNTIYF TGTGCCAGCAGCTTCCTCCGCGAAGCCAGACCGAAAGGAAACACCATATATTTT
few TRBJ2-5 . TRBV5-1 CASSLVTAQETQYF TGCGCCAGCAGCTTGGTTACGGCTCAAGAGACCCAGTACTTC
. TRBJ2-7 . TRBV9 CASSGAYTAHEQYF TGTGCCAGCAGTGGGGCTTATACCGCCCACGAGCAGTACTTC
many TRBJ1-5 . TRBV7-8 CASSLDSGRQPQHF TGTGCCAGCAGCTTGGACAGTGGGCGACAGCCCCAGCATTTT
many TRBJ2-7 TRBD1 TRBV10-1 CASSPGTGGYEQYF TGCGCCAGCAGTCCCGGGACAGGGGGTTACGAGCAGTACTTC
few TRBJ1-1 . TRBV7-2 CASSLAYAGAWVFF TGTGCCAGCAGCTTAGCGTACGCAGGCGCGTGGGTTTTCTTT
. TRBJ2-2 TRBD1 TRBV5-1 CASTVDRANTGELFF TGCGCCAGCACCGTGGACAGGGCGAACACCGGGGAGCTGTTTTTT
. TRBJ1-4 . TRBV6-5 CASSLQGLANEKLFF TGTGCCAGCAGTCTCCAGGGTTTGGCTAATGAAAAACTGTTTTTT
. TRBJ1-6 . TRBV7-2 CASDDAVNSPLHF TGTGCCAGCGACGACGCCGTGAATTCACCCCTCCACTTT
few TRBJ1-1 . TRBV12-3/TRBV12-4 CASSTLGGNTEAFF TGTGCCAGCAGTACACTAGGAGGGAACACTGAAGCTTTCTTT
few TRBJ2-6 . TRBV20-1 CSAKGAGANVLTF TGCAGTGCTAAGGGTGCCGGGGCCAACGTCCTGACTTTC
. TRBJ2-1 TRBD1 TRBV4-3 CASSQDGQGATEQFF TGCGCCAGCAGCCAGGACGGACAGGGGGCTACCGAGCAGTTCTTC
few TRBJ1-2 . TRBV18 CASSPRTIDYGYTF TGTGCCAGCTCACCACGGACAATAGACTATGGCTACACCTTC
few TRBJ1-5 . TRBV28 CASSPGGNSNQPQHF TGTGCCAGCAGTCCTGGGGGGAATAGCAATCAGCCCCAGCATTTT
. TRBJ2-7 . TRBV28 CASSLTRGEQYF TGTGCCAGCAGTCTAACAAGAGGGGAGCAGTACTTC
few TRBJ1-3 . TRBV7-2 CASSSPSEDTIYF TGTGCCAGCAGCTCACCAAGCGAAGACACCATATATTTT
. TRBJ1-1 . TRBV7-3 CASSPTGPHMNTEAFF TGTGCCAGCAGCCCAACCGGGCCGCACATGAACACTGAAGCTTTCTTT
. TRBJ1-2 . TRBV6-2/TRBV6-3 CASSNTKGTNYGYTF TGTGCCAGCAGTAATACCAAGGGGACTAACTATGGCTACACCTTC
few TRBJ1-2 . TRBV5-1 CASSLEQGRGYGYTF TGCGCCAGCAGCTTGGAACAGGGCCGTGGCTATGGCTACACCTTC
. TRBJ2-5 . TRBV6-2/TRBV6-3 CASADSGAETQYF TGTGCCAGCGCAGATTCCGGGGCGGAGACCCAGTACTTC
few TRBJ2-3 TRBD2 TRBV11-2 CASSLFPGGAADTQYF TGTGCCAGCAGCTTGTTCCCCGGGGGGGCTGCAGATACGCAGTATTTT
. TRBJ1-2 TRBD1 TRBV6-5 CAGTGEPSNYGYTF TGTGCCGGAACAGGGGAACCCTCTAACTATGGCTACACCTTC
. TRBJ2-7 TRBD2 TRBV27 CATGRAKAGEQYF TGTGCCACCGGGAGGGCCAAGGCTGGCGAGCAGTACTTC
many TRBJ2-1 TRBD2 TRBV11-1 CASSLGTSGGNEQFF TGTGCCAGCAGCCTGGGGACTAGCGGGGGGAATGAGCAGTTCTTC
. TRBJ1-2 TRBD1 TRBV27 CASRGTGGINYGYTF TGTGCCAGCAGAGGGACAGGAGGCATTAACTATGGCTACACCTTC
many TRBJ1-2 . TRBV12-3/TRBV12-4 CASSSGTYGYTF TGTGCCAGCAGTTCTGGGACCTATGGCTACACCTTC
few TRBJ2-5 . TRBV18 CASSDQPPRTQETQYF TGTGCCAGCTCAGACCAGCCTCCCAGGACCCAAGAGACCCAGTACTTC
. TRBJ1-1 TRBD1 TRBV28 CASSTQDRGILGGEKGAFF TGTGCCAGCAGTACCCAAGACAGGGGCATTTTGGGTGGTGAAAAGGGAGCTTTCTTT
many TRBJ2-3 TRBD2 TRBV20-1 CSARSGGLTDTQYF TGCAGTGCTAGGTCGGGGGGACTCACAGATACGCAGTATTTT
. TRBJ2-3 . TRBV7-2 CASSAPGLTGTDTQYF TGTGCCAGCAGCGCACCGGGACTTACTGGCACAGATACGCAGTATTTT
. TRBJ1-5 . TRBV6-6 CASRQASPNLNQPQHF TGTGCCAGCAGGCAGGCATCCCCGAATTTAAATCAGCCCCAGCATTTT
. TRBJ1-5 . TRBV5-8 CASSALTSSLEPQHF TGTGCCAGCAGCGCCTTGACAAGTTCTTTGGAGCCCCAGCATTTT
. TRBJ1-1 . TRBV6-2/TRBV6-3 CASSIQGGNTEAFF TGTGCCAGCAGTATACAGGGAGGGAACACTGAAGCTTTCTTT
. TRBJ1-1 . TRBV28 CASTVNTEAFF TGTGCCAGCACCGTGAACACTGAAGCTTTCTTT
few TRBJ2-7 . TRBV20-1 CSAPPGESYEQYF TGCAGTGCTCCTCCGGGAGAATCCTACGAGCAGTACTTC
few TRBJ1-1 . TRBV7-9 CASSLIGDPNTEAFF TGTGCCAGCAGCTTAATAGGGGACCCGAACACTGAAGCTTTCTTT